The present entry profiles one T cell receptor beta chain with its context. CDR3 length: 16 amino acids. V was shortened by 0 bases and J by 3 bases, with 12 bases between the two germline ends. Germline values: CDR1 MNHEY, CDR2 SVGEGT. This entry is derived from a study of blood T cell repertoires in COVID-19. Data came from immunoSEQ multiplex PCR; TCRdb stores just in-frame clones and leaves some out. Found here are 130,000 or so clones, 80% to 90% of them singletons; the top ten hold 25% to 30%. V and J are TRBV6-2 or TRBV6-3 and TRBJ1-5; possible D gene TRBD1, 5 bases. Sequenced: peripheral blood. This sequence was found in a man aged 70-80 years with active or convalescent COVID-19. CDR3 sequence: CASSYSNPRVNQPQHF. The CDR3 DNA reads TGTGCCAGCAGTTACTCGAATCCCAGGGTCAATCAGCCCCAGCATTTT.